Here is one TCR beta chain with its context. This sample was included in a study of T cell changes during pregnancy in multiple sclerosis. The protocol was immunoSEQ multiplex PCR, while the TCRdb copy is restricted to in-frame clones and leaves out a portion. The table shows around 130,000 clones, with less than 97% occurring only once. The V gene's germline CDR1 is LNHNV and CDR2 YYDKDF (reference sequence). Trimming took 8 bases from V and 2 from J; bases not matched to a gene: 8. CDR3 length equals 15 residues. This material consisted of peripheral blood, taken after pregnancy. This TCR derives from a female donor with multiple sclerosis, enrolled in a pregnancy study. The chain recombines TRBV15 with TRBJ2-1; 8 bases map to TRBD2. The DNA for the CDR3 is TGTGCCACCCTTTCAGCGGGAGCGGCCTACAATGAGCAGTTCTTC. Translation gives CATLSAGAAYNEQFF.